A single sample is the source of the 27 T cell receptor beta chains below, sequenced in a study of T cell responses to AZD1222 COVID-19 vaccine. Method: immunoSEQ multiplex PCR; TCRdb's copy keeps in-frame clones and lacks some. Among around 130,000 clones listed, approximately 93% were seen once. This specimen consisted of peripheral blood, obtained on day 0 of AZD1222 vaccination. These receptors were collected from an adult in good health.

This chain uses TRBV4-2 with TRBJ1-6, with 9 bases matching TRBD1. V was pared by 4 bases and J by 10 bases, with 8 bases of the junction left unmatched. This CDR3 is 15 amino acids long. CDR1 LGHNA and CDR2 YNFKEQ come from the germline V gene. The CDR3 region is CASSLGTGGGSPLHF. DNA of the CDR3: TGTGCCAGCAGCCTTGGTACAGGGGGCGGATCACCCCTCCACTTT.

Remarks on this clone: This same CDR3 is encoded by further DNA sequences in the sample. The V call is TRBV2, the J call TRBJ2-1; perhaps D is TRBD1 or TRBD2 (5 bases each). Germline V CDR1 and CDR2: SNHLY, FYNNEI. The CDR3 length is 14 residues. V was shortened by 6 bases and J by 0 bases, with 9 bases between the two germline ends. In DNA, the CDR3 is TGTGCCAGCAGGGGACGGAGCTCCTACAATGAGCAGTTCTTC. As protein: CASRGRSSYNEQFF.

The chain links TRBV6-6 to TRBJ1-6; D is possibly TRBD1 (5 bases). This CDR3 is built from 15 residues. Germline CDR1 and CDR2: MNHNY and SVGAGI (reference sequence). Trimming left V 6 bases short and J 8 bases short, with 17 bases between. CDR3 sequence (DNA): TGTGCCAGCAGCCCGGGGCTCAGGAATGATTCACCCCTCCACTTT. Translated: CASSPGLRNDSPLHF.

The chain employs TRBV21-1 and TRBJ2-1; the D call of TRBD2 is as the table states it, not checked on the DNA. TRBV21-1 is a pseudogene. The CDR3 extends over 16 amino acids. The CDR3 reads CASSPGLASSYNEQFF. The CDR3 nucleotides are TGTGCCAGCAGCCCCGGGCTAGCGAGCTCCTACAATGAGCAGTTCTTC.

The chain recombines TRBV18 with TRBJ1-1; 11 bases align to TRBD1. The CDR3 runs to 18 residues. CDR1 is KGHSH and CDR2 is LQKENI in the germline V gene. After removal of 0 bases from V and 1 base from J, the junction contained 7 bases not matched to a gene. The CDR3 is CASSPPGQGGPANTEAFF. The CDR3 DNA follows: TGTGCCAGCTCACCACCGGGACAGGGGGGGCCGGCGAACACTGAAGCTTTCTTT.

CDR3 protein: CASSLEGQPQHF. In DNA form, the CDR3 reads TGTGCCAGCAGCTTAGAAGGTCAGCCCCAGCATTTT. The rearrangement joins TRBV11-2 to TRBJ1-5; unclear D gene. The V end lost 0 bases, the J end lost 6 bases, and 3 bases lay between the germline ends. This CDR3 is built from 12 residues. CDR1 and CDR2 from the germline V gene are SGHAT and FQNNGV.

The DNA of the CDR3 is TGCGCCAGCAGCCCCTCCTTCACAGATACGCAGTATTTT. It is translated as CASSPSFTDTQYF. This chain connects TRBV5-1 to TRBJ2-3; D gene unclear. CDR1 is SGHRS and CDR2 is YFSETQ in the germline V gene. The ends were cut back, 4 bases at V and 2 bases at J, with 8 bases in the middle. The CDR3 runs 13 residues.

The chain couples TRBV6-2 or TRBV6-3 to TRBJ1-1; no definite D call. Trimming cost V 0 bases and J 2 bases, with 13 bases left between them. The CDR3 totals 16 residues. Per germline, CDR1 MNHEY and CDR2 SVGEGT. Here the CDR3 DNA reads TGTGCCAGCAGTTACTCGGGAGAACCGATCAACACTGAAGCTTTCTTT. Protein product: CASSYSGEPINTEAFF.

The V and J genes are TRBV3-1 (or the pseudogene TRBV3-2) and TRBJ2-3; TRBD1 agrees at 8 bases. The germline V gene has CDR1 LGHDT and CDR2 YNNKEL (reference sequence). This CDR3 region has 15 residues. After removal of 2 bases from V and 1 base from J, the junction contained 2 bases not matched to a gene. The CDR3 sequence: CASSQLTGGTDTQYF. The DNA of the CDR3 is TGTGCCAGCAGCCAATTGACAGGGGGCACAGATACGCAGTATTTT.

The gene calls are TRBV6-2 or TRBV6-3 and TRBJ1-5; the D is unclear. This CDR3 has 16 residues. V was pared by 0 bases and J by 5 bases, with 14 bases between. Germline values: CDR1 MNHEY, CDR2 SVGEGT. The chain's CDR3 is CASSYSALGGYQPQHF. The DNA for the CDR3 is TGTGCCAGCAGTTACTCCGCGCTGGGCGGTTATCAGCCCCAGCATTTT.

J is TRBJ1-2 and V is TRBV7-8, with D unclear. Trimming stripped 5 bases from V and 1 base from J, with 14 bases between. Germline V gene lookup returns CDR1 SGHVS and CDR2 FQNEAQ. The CDR3 sequence is 15 residues long. CDR3 loop: CASSPPGRLNYGYTF. The CDR3 DNA reads as TGTGCCAGCAGCCCCCCGGGCCGCCTTAACTATGGCTACACCTTC.

The V gene is TRBV5-1, the J gene TRBJ1-4, with D maybe TRBD1 (6 bases). Germline CDR1 reads SGHRS; CDR2 reads YFSETQ. The CDR3 has 13 residues. Trimming left V 4 bases short and J 7 bases short, with 11 bases between. CDR3 protein: CASSGGHLEKLFF. CDR3 bases: TGCGCCAGCAGCGGGGGACACCTTGAAAAACTGTTTTTT.

The chain recombines TRBV5-1 with TRBJ1-2; possible D gene TRBD1, 5 bases. CDR3 length: 15 amino acids. Germline loops: CDR1 SGHRS, CDR2 YFSETQ. With 1 base removed from V and 4 bases from J, the gap between germline ends came to 14 bases. CDR3 region: CASSLRGGGSYGYTF. DNA of the CDR3: TGCGCCAGCAGCTTGAGGGGCGGGGGAAGCTATGGCTACACCTTC.

This chain joins TRBV7-8 and TRBJ1-2; a possible D gene is TRBD1 (5 bases). Trimming cost V 5 bases and J 8 bases, with 12 bases left between them. The CDR3 contains 12 residues. The germline V gene encodes CDR1 SGHVS and CDR2 FQNEAQ. The CDR3 nucleotides are TGTGCCAGCAGCCTGGGACGCGAGGGCTACACCTTC. Translation gives CASSLGREGYTF.

This chain uses TRBV7-2 with TRBJ2-5; D is perhaps TRBD2 (6 bases). The V and J ends lost 8 bases and 2 bases respectively, with 15 bases between them. Per germline, CDR1 SGHTA and CDR2 FQGNSA. This CDR3 region has 14 residues. DNA for the CDR3: TGTGCCAGCTTGGGGGGACTCCGACAAGAGACCCAGTACTTC. Its translation is CASLGGLRQETQYF.

V gene TRBV14 combines with J gene TRBJ1-2, with D unresolved. The CDR3 is 12 amino acids. V lost 3 bases and J lost 2, with 4 bases in between. Germline CDR1 and CDR2: SGHDN and FVKESK. The CDR3 sequence: CASSQGNYGYTF. DNA of the CDR3: TGTGCCAGCAGCCAGGGGAACTATGGCTACACCTTC.

Regarding this clone: Other DNA sequences in the same sample also yield this CDR3. This rearrangement joins TRBV5-6 to TRBJ1-2; D might be TRBD1 (5 bases). Trimming took off 4 bases at V and 3 bases at J, with 7 bases between the two ends. In germline, CDR1 is SGHDT, CDR2 YYEEEE. This CDR3 has 12 residues. CDR3 in DNA: TGTGCCAGCAGCCCGGGGGACTATGGCTACACCTTC. It codes for CASSPGDYGYTF.

The chain employs TRBV19 and TRBJ1-6; D is undetermined. Trimming stripped 3 bases from V and 8 bases from J, with 5 bases between. Germline CDR1 and CDR2: LNHDA and SQIVND (reference sequence). The CDR3 contains 12 residues. DNA of the CDR3: TGTGCCAGTAGTATCCCGGATTCACCCCTCCACTTT. Its translation: CASSIPDSPLHF.

This chain connects TRBV30 to TRBJ2-5; no firm D call. The V and J ends lost 1 base and 5 bases respectively, with 2 bases between them. Germline lookup yields CDR1 GTSNPN and CDR2 SVGIG (reference sequence). The CDR3 sequence is 10 residues long. CDR3 protein: CAWSGETQYF. Written as DNA, the CDR3 is TGTGCCTGGAGTGGGGAGACCCAGTACTTC.

This rearrangement joins TRBV6-5 to TRBJ1-5, with 7 bases that match TRBD1. The V and J ends lost 5 bases and 6 bases, in that order; junction bases with no gene match: 10. CDR3 length equals 15 residues. The germline gives CDR1 MNHEY, CDR2 SVGAGI. CDR3 sequence: CASSPRQGGSQPQHF. CDR3 DNA: TGTGCCAGCAGTCCACGACAGGGCGGGAGTCAGCCCCAGCATTTT.

The chain has TRBV7-6 and TRBJ2-5; D gene unclear. Germline V lookup: CDR1 SGHVS, CDR2 FNYEAQ. The CDR3 loop spans 15 amino acids. Trimming pared 2 bases from V and 2 bases from J, leaving 12 bases between. This CDR3 reads CASSLKSHPQETQYF. CDR3 sequence (DNA): TGTGCCAGCAGCTTAAAATCACACCCTCAAGAGACCCAGTACTTC.

V gene TRBV27 combines with J gene TRBJ2-7; 8 nucleotides match TRBD1. Germline V CDR1 and CDR2: MNHEY, SMNVEV (reference sequence). V trimming: 6 bases; J trimming: 3 bases; junction bases outside the gene matches: 4. The CDR3 contains 13 residues. CDR3 residues: CASRTGEVYEQYF. CDR3 bases: TGTGCCAGCAGGACAGGGGAGGTCTACGAGCAGTACTTC.

This chain joins TRBV24-1 and TRBJ2-3; no clear D gene. This CDR3 has 12 residues. V was shortened by 1 base and J by 2 bases, with 0 bases between the two germline ends. Germline V gene lookup returns CDR1 KGHDR and CDR2 SFDVKD. The CDR3 protein is CATSDFTDTQYF. The CDR3 DNA is TGTGCCACCAGTGATTTCACAGATACGCAGTATTTT.

CDR3 loop: CASTLQTGGGYEQYF. The DNA for the CDR3 is TGTGCCAGCACCCTACAAACAGGGGGCGGCTACGAGCAGTACTTC. The chain has TRBV18 and TRBJ2-7; 9 bases agree with TRBD1. The CDR3 sequence is 15 residues long. J gave up 3 bases and V 8 bases, and 11 bases lay outside the gene matches. Per germline, CDR1 KGHSH and CDR2 LQKENI.

The chain couples TRBV12-3 or TRBV12-4 to TRBJ1-5; 7 nucleotides align to TRBD1. This CDR3 is built from 13 residues. J was trimmed by 7 bases and V by 6 bases; bases with no gene match: 6. The CDR3 protein is CASSLQGSQPQHF. CDR3 coding DNA: TGTGCCAGCAGCCTACAGGGGAGCCAGCCCCAGCATTTT.

The rearrangement joins TRBV3-1 (or the pseudogene TRBV3-2) to TRBJ1-1, with 10 nucleotides matching TRBD1. This CDR3 spans 16 amino acids. Germline V gives CDR1 LGHDT, CDR2 YNNKEL (reference sequence). The ends lost 4 bases at V and 1 base at J; junction bases unmatched: 6. CDR3 loop: CASSLHGTGANTEAFF. For the CDR3, the DNA is TGTGCCAGCAGCCTACACGGGACAGGGGCGAACACTGAAGCTTTCTTT.

V and J are TRBV2 and TRBJ1-2, with 8 bases fitting TRBD1. This CDR3 is 13 amino acids long. Looked up from germline, CDR1 is SNHLY and CDR2 is FYNNEI. V lost 9 bases to trimming and J lost 7 bases; unmatched junction nucleotides: 10. This chain's CDR3 is CASSITGGTGYTF. CDR3 bases: TGTGCCAGTAGTATTACAGGGGGGACTGGCTACACCTTC.